The 19 T cell receptor beta chains reported below all come from one sample, sequenced in a study of blood T cell repertoires in COVID-19. Method: immunoSEQ multiplex PCR; TCRdb's copy keeps in-frame clones and lacks some. The table records under 250,000 clones, roughly 88% of them present only once. Sequencing was carried out using peripheral blood. Receptors were obtained from a woman under 40 with COVID-19, enrolled during active disease.

This clone is a singleton in its sample. The chain uses TRBV4-1 and TRBJ2-4; D may be TRBD1 (5 bases). The germline CDR1 and CDR2 sequences are MGHRA and YSYEKL. This CDR3 contains 16 residues. V was clipped by 2 bases and J by 1 base, with 12 bases between them. The CDR3, as DNA: TGCGCCAGCAGCCAACAACAGGTAGTCGCCAAAAACATTCAGTACTTC. Translation gives CASSQQQVVAKNIQYF.

This clone was found once. The rearrangement joins TRBV4-2 to TRBJ2-3, with 12 bases identical to TRBD2. V gave up 7 bases and J gave up 5 bases; unmatched junction bases: 4. The CDR3 spans 14 residues. Looked up from germline, CDR1 is LGHNA and CDR2 is YNFKEQ. CDR3 nucleotide sequence: TGTGCCAGCACTAGCGGGGGGGCCAAAGATACGCAGTATTTT. Protein sequence: CASTSGGAKDTQYF.

The rearrangement joins TRBV11-2 to TRBJ2-5, with D possibly matching TRBD2 (5 bases). The CDR3 loop spans 12 amino acids. CDR1 SGHAT and CDR2 FQNNGV come from the germline V gene. The V end was cut by 5 bases, the J end by 4 bases, with 8 bases between. The chain's CDR3 is CASSQRRETQYF. The CDR3 DNA follows: TGTGCCAGCAGCCAGCGGCGAGAGACCCAGTACTTC.

J is TRBJ1-2 and V is TRBV5-1; 9 bases align to TRBD1. This CDR3 is 16 amino acids long. The J segment lost 6 bases and the V segment lost 2 bases, leaving 11 bases of the junction unmatched. CDR1 and CDR2 from the germline V gene are SGHRS and YFSETQ. Here the CDR3 reads CASSFMAPGTGNGYTF. CDR3 in DNA: TGCGCCAGCAGCTTTATGGCACCCGGGACAGGGAATGGCTACACCTTC. Full variable domain (missing parts from reference TRBV5-1 and TRBJ1-2): KAGVTQTPRYLIKTRGQQVTLSCSPISGHRSVSWYQQTPGQGLQFLFEYFSETQRNKGNFPGRFSGRQFSNSRSEMNVSTLELGDSALYLCASSFMAPGTGNGYTFGSGTRLTVV.

This clone has a single count. The V and J genes are TRBV11-2 and TRBJ2-7, with 9 bases fitting TRBD1. The CDR3 contains 12 residues. CDR1 and CDR2 from the germline V gene are SGHAT and FQNNGV. The CDR3, as DNA: TGTGCCAGCAGCCAAACTCGACAGGGGGTGGACGTC. Translation: CASSQTRQGVDV.

The CDR3 DNA follows: TGTGCCATCATGGGAAGCGGGAGGAACCACAATGAGCAGTTCTTC. This translates into CAIMGSGRNHNEQFF. The chain employs TRBV10-3 and TRBJ2-1; 9 positions match TRBD2. CDR1 is ENHRY and CDR2 is SYGVKD in the germline V gene. After removal of 7 bases from V and 5 bases from J, the junction contained 9 bases not matched to a gene. There are 15 residues in the CDR3.

This sequence joins TRBV6-5 and TRBJ1-2; 9 bases align to TRBD1. The CDR3 contains 13 residues. Germline loops: CDR1 MNHEY, CDR2 SVGAGI. J was trimmed by 3 bases and V by 7 bases; bases with no gene match: 3. CDR3 DNA: TGTGCCAGCACCCGGGACAGGGACTATGGCTACACCTTC. Amino acid sequence: CASTRDRDYGYTF.

The chain is built from TRBV30 and TRBJ2-3; 7 bases line up with TRBD2. The V gene end was trimmed by 0 bases and the J gene end by 0 bases; junction bases not matched to a gene: 3. The germline V gene has CDR1 GTSNPN and CDR2 SVGIG (reference sequence). CDR3 length: 15 residues. In nucleotides, the CDR3 is TGTGCCTGGAGTGTCCTAGCGGCTAGCACAGATACGCAGTATTTT. This translates into CAWSVLAASTDTQYF.

The V call is TRBV6-6, the J call TRBJ1-2, with TRBD1 identical over 10 bases. Germline V gene data show CDR1 as MNHNY and CDR2 as SVGAGI (reference sequence). With 1 base clipped from V and 8 bases from J, the junction kept 7 bases outside the gene matches. CDR3 length: 15 amino acids. In nucleotides, the CDR3 is TGTGCCAGCAGTTACTTGCGGGACAGGGGACGCGGCTACACCTTC. It codes for CASSYLRDRGRGYTF.

This clone was counted a few times. The chain uses TRBV4-3 and TRBJ1-6; 8 bases align to TRBD1. CDR1 LGHNA and CDR2 YSLEER come from the germline V gene. The CDR3 sequence is 14 residues long. V dropped 0 bases and J dropped 10; count of bases not matched to a gene: 2. In nucleotides, the CDR3 is TGCGCCAGCAGCCAAGAGACAGGGGAATCACCCCTCCACTTT. Amino acid sequence: CASSQETGESPLHF.

The chain couples TRBV7-9 to TRBJ2-7, with TRBD1 matching 9 bases. This CDR3 has 15 residues. Germline CDR1 is SEHNR and CDR2 is FQNEAQ (reference sequence). After removal of 3 bases from V and 6 bases from J, the junction contained 9 bases not matched to a gene. The DNA of the CDR3 is TGTGCCAGCAGCTTGGGACAGGGTGCTAGGGGCGAGCAGTACGTC. Protein: CASSLGQGARGEQYV.

This chain uses TRBV27 with TRBJ1-1; unclear D gene. CDR1 and CDR2 (germline): MNHEY, SMNVEV (reference sequence). V was clipped by 3 bases and J by 0 bases, with 14 bases between them. There are 16 residues in the CDR3. CDR3 nucleotides: TGTGCCAGCAGTTTTGGGAGCCCGCCCCTGAACACTGAAGCTTTCTTT. It yields the protein CASSFGSPPLNTEAFF.

This clone has a single count. The V and J genes are TRBV29-1 and TRBJ2-5; no firm D call. From germline, CDR1 is SQVTM and CDR2 ANQGSEA. The CDR3 covers 12 residues. V shed 3 bases and J shed 4 bases, with 9 bases lying between them. This CDR3 reads CSVDQVGETQYF. Written as DNA, the CDR3 is TGCAGCGTTGATCAGGTGGGAGAGACCCAGTACTTC.

This chain links TRBV6-6 with TRBJ2-3; maybe TRBD2 (7 bases). Germline assignment: CDR1 MNHNY and CDR2 SVGAGI (reference sequence). Between the trimmed V and J ends, which lost 2 bases and 5 bases, there was a span of 14 bases. This CDR3 comprises 15 residues. CDR3 region: CASSYLGGAQDTQYF. DNA for the CDR3: TGTGCCAGCAGTTACCTTGGGGGGGCGCAAGATACGCAGTATTTT.

This clone was recorded a few times. The rearrangement joins TRBV7-2 to TRBJ1-2; 7 positions match TRBD1. V shed 1 base, J shed 6 bases, and the junction held 5 bases outside the gene matches. The CDR3 runs to 14 residues. The V gene's germline CDR1 is SGHTA and CDR2 FQGNSA. CDR3 sequence reads: CASSLGQGQDGYTF. In nucleotides, the CDR3 is TGTGCCAGCAGCTTAGGACAGGGTCAGGATGGCTACACCTTC.

The rearrangement joins TRBV6-5 to TRBJ1-1; 11 bases match TRBD1. The CDR3 has 15 residues. Germline V CDR1 and CDR2: MNHEY, SVGAGI. Germline trimming cut 0 bases from V and 7 bases from J; bases unmatched to any gene: 4. The CDR3 here is CASSYSTGTGGEAFF. The DNA for the CDR3 is TGTGCCAGCAGTTACTCGACCGGGACAGGGGGTGAAGCTTTCTTT.

This clone is a singleton in its sample. The CDR3 region is CASNIWRDGSNYGYTF. The CDR3 bases are TGTGCCAGCAACATCTGGAGGGACGGGTCTAACTATGGCTACACCTTC. The chain recombines TRBV5-4 with TRBJ1-2; a weak D match, TRBD1 (5 bases). V was clipped by 6 bases and J by 0 bases, with 18 bases between them. Germline lookup yields CDR1 SGHNT and CDR2 YYREEE (reference sequence). The CDR3 totals 16 residues.

This chain uses TRBV7-8 with TRBJ2-7; 7 bases agree with TRBD1. This CDR3 region has 18 residues. CDR1 SGHVS and CDR2 FQNEAQ come from the germline V gene. With 2 bases clipped from V and 1 base from J, the junction kept 14 bases outside the gene matches. For the CDR3, the DNA is TGTGCCAGCAGCTTACTGTCACAGGGGCCCCTAGCATCCTACGAGCAGTACGTC. Encoded protein: CASSLLSQGPLASYEQYV.

The chain joins TRBV11-3 to TRBJ1-6; TRBD1 might be the D (6 bases). Per germline, CDR1 SGHNT and CDR2 YENEEA. The germline V and J ends were trimmed by 5 bases and 5 bases, with 10 bases remaining between them. The CDR3 has 14 amino acids. The CDR3 protein is CASSRDTDNSPLHF. Here the CDR3 DNA reads TGTGCCAGCAGCCGGGACACCGATAATTCACCCCTCCACTTT.